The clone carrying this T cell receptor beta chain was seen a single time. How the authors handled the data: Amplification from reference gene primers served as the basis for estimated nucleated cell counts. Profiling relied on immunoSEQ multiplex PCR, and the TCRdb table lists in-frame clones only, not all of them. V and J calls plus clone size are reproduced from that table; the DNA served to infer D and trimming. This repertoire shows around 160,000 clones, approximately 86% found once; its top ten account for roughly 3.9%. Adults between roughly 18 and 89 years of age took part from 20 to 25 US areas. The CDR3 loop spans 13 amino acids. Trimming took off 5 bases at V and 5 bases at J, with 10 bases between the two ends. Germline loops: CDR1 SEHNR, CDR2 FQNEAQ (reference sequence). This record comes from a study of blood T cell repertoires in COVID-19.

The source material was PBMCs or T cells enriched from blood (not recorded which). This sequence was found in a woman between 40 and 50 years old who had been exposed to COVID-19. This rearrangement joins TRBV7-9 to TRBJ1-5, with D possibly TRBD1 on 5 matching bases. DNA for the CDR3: TGTGCCAGCAGCCCACAGGCCGATCAGCCCCAGCATTTT. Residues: CASSPQADQPQHF. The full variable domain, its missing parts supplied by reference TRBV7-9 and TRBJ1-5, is DTGVSQNPRHKITKRGQNVTFRCDPISEHNRLYWYRQTLGQGPEFLTYFQNEAQLEKSRLLSDRFSAERPKGSFSTLEIQRTEQGDSAMYLCASSPQADQPQHFGDGTRLSIL.